This T cell receptor (beta chain) was recovered during a study of T cells in Graves' hyperthyroidism and ophthalmopathy. Study in general: Peripheral blood collection took place at initial diagnosis, before any treatment. The study's findings and limits: Appearing also in blood were most of the thyroid clonotypes expanded above 0.001.

The CDR3 extends over 15 amino acids. V shed 6 bases, J shed 0 bases, and the junction held 5 bases outside the gene matches. A word on this clonotype: The antigen is undetermined.

The investigators amplified TCR beta CDR3 regions from RNA transcripts. First-round RT-PCR with HTBI primers amplified the TCR CDR3 region. A single record per CDR3 protein comes from TCRdb applying MiXCR to the multiplex PCR reads. The sample yields hundreds of thousands of distinct CDR3 sequences, roughly 15% seen once. This receptor was identified in a middle-aged woman with Graves' ophthalmopathy. The material sequenced was blood. The chain recombines TRBV12-3 or TRBV12-4 with TRBJ2-7; 10 nucleotides match TRBD1. Written as DNA, the CDR3 is TGTGCCAGCAGCTTCGACAGGGGGCTCTCCTACGAGCAGTACTTC. Its translation is CASSFDRGLSYEQYF.